Below are 13 T cell receptor beta chains sequenced from a single sample in a study of regulatory T cells in long-lasting Graves disease. This sample's time point: persistent/refractory GD, antithyroid drugs over 5 years with positive TRAb. Following extraction of RNA from PBMCs, that RNA was used to make the TCR library. Investigators prepared the TCR beta libraries by applying iRepertoire HTBI primers and Arm-PCR of CDR3 regions. MiXCR was run by TCRdb on the multiplex PCR reads, yielding one entry per CDR3 protein. This sample has 400,000 to 500,000 distinct CDR3 sequences; roughly 21% occur once, and the top ten carry 13% to 15%. The sequencing used peripheral blood mononuclear cells (PBMCs), collected when the disease was refractory, from a patient treated with antithyroid drugs. Receptors were obtained from a female donor with Graves disease.

At least ten counts were recorded for this clonotype. The chain is built from TRBV3-1 and TRBJ2-3; D is perhaps TRBD2 (5 bases). CDR3 length: 11 amino acids. Trimming took 8 bases from V and 8 from J, leaving 11 bases between them. Looked up from germline, CDR1 is LGHDT and CDR2 is YNNKEL (reference sequence). Here the CDR3 DNA reads TGTGCCAGCCGTCTAGAGGGTACGCAGTATTTT. As protein: CASRLEGTQYF.

This chain connects TRBV10-1 to TRBJ2-2, with D unresolved. V was pared by 5 bases and J by 9 bases, with 13 bases between. Germline V gene data show CDR1 as WNHNN and CDR2 as SYGVQD (reference sequence). CDR3 length equals 13 residues. The CDR3 region is CASSQDPLRELFF. The CDR3 DNA follows: TGCGCCAGCAGTCAGGACCCCCTCCGGGAGCTGTTTTTT.

V and J are TRBV6-1 and TRBJ1-3; D ambiguous. The CDR3 sequence is 15 residues long. Germline lookup yields CDR1 MNHNS and CDR2 SASEGT. Trimming pared 4 bases from V and 7 bases from J, leaving 17 bases between. CDR3 nucleotides: TGTGCCAGCAGTGTGGAAAGGGTGAGGGCCAACACCATATATTTT. This translates into CASSVERVRANTIYF.

The rearrangement uses TRBV18 and TRBJ2-7, with TRBD1 matching 8 bases. J was trimmed by 3 bases and V by 5 bases; bases with no gene match: 9. The CDR3 length is 15 residues. From germline, CDR1 is KGHSH and CDR2 LQKENI. CDR3 sequence: CASSSDRAGRYEQYF. The CDR3, as DNA: TGTGCCAGCTCATCGGACAGGGCGGGTCGCTACGAGCAGTACTTC.

The count of this clonotype is one. The missing conserved phenylalanine or tryptophan at the end of this CDR3 makes a read error likely. The CDR3 DNA is TGTGCCAGCAGCCCAGATAGGCTTAGCACAGATACGCAGTATTCT. Translating it yields CASSPDRLSTDTQYS. The chain recombines TRBV7-2 with TRBJ2-3; D unclear. The length of the CDR3 is 15 residues. Germline values: CDR1 SGHTA, CDR2 FQGNSA. Trimming shortened V by 5 bases and J by 0 bases, and 12 bases separated the two germline ends.

This clonotype was picked up many times. V gene TRBV6-2 or TRBV6-3 combines with J gene TRBJ1-6, with a possible D match to TRBD1 (5 bases). This CDR3 has 17 amino acids. The V end lost 0 bases, the J end lost 13 bases, and 22 bases lay between the germline ends. Per germline, CDR1 MNHEY and CDR2 SVGEGT. The DNA for the CDR3 is TGTGCCAGCAGTTACTCCTACCGCGCTCTGTTCGGACATCCCCTCCACTTT. It codes for CASSYSYRALFGHPLHF.

Note on this clonotype: A read error is possible here, since a much larger clone lies one base away. This rearrangement joins TRBV27 to TRBJ2-4; D is undetermined. CDR3 length equals 13 residues. Germline-derived CDR1 and CDR2 are MNHEY and SMNVEV (reference sequence). In DNA form, the CDR3 reads TGTGCCAGCAGTCGACAAGGCAGAAACATTCAGCACTTC. Amino acids: CASSRQGRNIQHF.

The genes are TRBV28 and TRBJ2-1; the D is unclear. The CDR3 runs to 11 residues. V shed 9 bases and J shed 2 bases, with 5 bases lying between them. Germline CDR1 MDHEN, CDR2 SYDVKM. CDR3: CASGAYNEQFF. CDR3 nucleotide sequence: TGTGCCAGTGGAGCCTACAATGAGCAGTTCTTC.

In this sample, this clonotype turned up a few times. V and J are TRBV5-4 and TRBJ2-7; D unclear. The ends were cut back, 5 bases at V and 0 bases at J, with 12 bases in the middle. Germline-derived CDR1 and CDR2 are SGHNT and YYREEE (reference sequence). This CDR3 contains 14 residues. The CDR3 nucleotides are TGTGCCAGCAGTCCGGACCTGAGCTCCTACGAGCAGTACTTC. It codes for CASSPDLSSYEQYF.

This clonotype was counted many times. The genes are TRBV12-3 or TRBV12-4 and TRBJ2-5; either TRBD1 or TRBD2 may supply D (5 bases each). Trimming took off 6 bases at V and 4 bases at J, with 12 bases between the two ends. This CDR3 has 13 amino acids. The CDR3 region is CASSPGAPETQYF. In DNA form, the CDR3 reads TGTGCCAGCAGCCCCGGGGCCCCAGAGACCCAGTACTTC.

This clonotype was picked up many times. V gene TRBV28 combines with J gene TRBJ1-5; D unresolved. With 3 bases removed from V and 6 bases from J, the gap between germline ends came to 12 bases. CDR1 and CDR2 (germline): MDHEN, SYDVKM. The length of the CDR3 is 14 residues. The CDR3 DNA sequence: TGTGCCAGCAGTTTGAAGAGGGAAGGTCAGCCCCAGCATTTT. This translates into CASSLKREGQPQHF.

The chain has TRBV5-1 and TRBJ1-4; no reliable D call. The CDR3 runs 16 residues. Trimming took off 0 bases at V and 1 base at J, with 10 bases between the two ends. Germline loops: CDR1 SGHRS, CDR2 YFSETQ. DNA of the CDR3: TGCGCCAGCAGCTTGGGCGCGGTTGGAACTAATGAAAAACTGTTTTTT. This gives the protein CASSLGAVGTNEKLFF.

This clonotype occurred a few times. This chain uses TRBV29-1 with TRBJ2-7; D is ambiguous. Germline V gene lookup returns CDR1 SQVTM and CDR2 ANQGSEA. Trimming left V 7 bases short and J 7 bases short, with 14 bases between. This CDR3 region has 11 residues. CDR3 residues: CSAYVPGEQYF. In DNA, the CDR3 is TGCAGCGCCTACGTTCCCGGAGAGCAGTACTTC.